The 2 T cell receptor beta chains in this list originate from one sample, sequenced in a study of shared clonotypes between healthy human individuals. Data came from immunoSEQ multiplex PCR; TCRdb stores just in-frame clones and leaves some out. The repertoire holds about 1.1 million clones, with about four fifths as singletons. The sequenced material came from memory CD4+ T cells from PBMCs. Subset meaning: CD45RA-negative fraction. These receptors all stem from a young man in good health. Some clones in this sample may be carry-over from other donors' samples.

Here the CDR3 DNA reads TGTGCCAGCAGCCCGGCGCCTTTAGCGGGAGAGAACAATGAGCAGTTCTTC. Residues: CASSPAPLAGENNEQFF. V is TRBV7-2 and J is TRBJ2-1, with 9 bases matching TRBD2. The CDR3 is made up of 17 amino acids. The V segment lost 5 bases and the J segment 5 bases; nucleotides outside the gene matches: 13. The V gene's germline CDR1 is SGHTA and CDR2 FQGNSA.

The genes are TRBV10-3 and TRBJ2-1, with 16 bases aligning to TRBD2. This CDR3 region has 17 residues. The ends lost 10 bases at V and 2 bases at J; junction bases unmatched: 8. Germline CDR1 is ENHRY and CDR2 is SYGVKD. The CDR3 coding sequence is TGTGCCACTTTAGGGACTAGCGGGAGGGGGACCTACAATGAGCAGTTCTTC. This codes for CATLGTSGRGTYNEQFF.